This T cell receptor (beta chain) derives from a study of cytomegalovirus exposure and HLA in healthy donors. The study, taken as a whole, reports: A list of roughly 160 TCR beta chains associated with cytomegalovirus was given.

This CDR3 has 15 residues. CDR1 SGHAT and CDR2 FQNNGV come from the germline V gene. The J segment lost 2 bases and the V segment lost 0 bases, leaving 2 bases of the junction unmatched. Sequencing used immunoSEQ multiplex PCR; TCRdb keeps in-frame clones, though not all of them. The repertoire holds some 150,000 clones, with 88% as singletons. With regard to this clone: Antigen unknown.

The source material was PBMCs. The chain carries TRBV11-2 and TRBJ2-7; 9 positions agree with TRBD2. This TCR derives from a woman aged 18-29 years in good health and CMV-seropositive. The CDR3: CASSLELAGTYEQYF. CDR3 nucleotides: TGTGCCAGCAGCTTAGAGCTAGCGGGAACCTACGAGCAGTACTTC.